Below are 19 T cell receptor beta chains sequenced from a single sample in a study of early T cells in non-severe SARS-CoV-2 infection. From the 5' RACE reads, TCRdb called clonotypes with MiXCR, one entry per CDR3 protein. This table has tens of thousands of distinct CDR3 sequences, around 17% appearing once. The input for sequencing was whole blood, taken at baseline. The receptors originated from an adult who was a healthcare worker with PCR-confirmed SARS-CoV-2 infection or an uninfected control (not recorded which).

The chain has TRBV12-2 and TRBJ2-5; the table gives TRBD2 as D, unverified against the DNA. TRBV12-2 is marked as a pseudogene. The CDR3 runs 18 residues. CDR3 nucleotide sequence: TGTGCAAGTCGCTTAGCGTGTGTTCCGACTAGCGGGATGAAGACCCAGTACTTC. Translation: CASRLACVPTSGMKTQYF.

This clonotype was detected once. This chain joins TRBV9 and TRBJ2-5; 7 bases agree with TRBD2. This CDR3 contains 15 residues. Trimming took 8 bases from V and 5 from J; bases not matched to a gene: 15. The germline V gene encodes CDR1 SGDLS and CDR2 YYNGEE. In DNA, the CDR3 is TGTGCCAGAAGGAGGGCGGGAGTCTCAGAGGAGACCCAGTACTTC. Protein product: CARRRAGVSEETQYF.

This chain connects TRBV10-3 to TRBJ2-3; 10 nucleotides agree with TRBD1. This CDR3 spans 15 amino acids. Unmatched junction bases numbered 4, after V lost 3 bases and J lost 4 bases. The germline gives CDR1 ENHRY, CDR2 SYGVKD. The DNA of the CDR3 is TGTGCCATCAGTGACGGGACAGGGGTTTCAGATACGCAGTATTTT. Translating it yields CAISDGTGVSDTQYF.

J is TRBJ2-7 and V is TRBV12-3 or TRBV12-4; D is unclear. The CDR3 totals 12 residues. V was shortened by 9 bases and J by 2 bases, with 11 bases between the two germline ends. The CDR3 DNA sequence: TGTGCCAGTCCCCAAGTTGCCTACGAGCAGTACTTC. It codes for CASPQVAYEQYF.

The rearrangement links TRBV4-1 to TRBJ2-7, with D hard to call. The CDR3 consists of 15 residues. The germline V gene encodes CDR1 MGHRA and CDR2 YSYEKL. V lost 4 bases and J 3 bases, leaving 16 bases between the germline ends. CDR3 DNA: TGCGCCAGCAGCCCCGGGCAAGGGTTGGTCTACGAGCAGTACTTC. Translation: CASSPGQGLVYEQYF.

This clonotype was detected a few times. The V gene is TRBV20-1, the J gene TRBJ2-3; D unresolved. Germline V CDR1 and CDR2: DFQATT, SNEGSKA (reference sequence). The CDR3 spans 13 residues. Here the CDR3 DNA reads TGCAGGGTAGAACAACAATTCACAGATACGCAGTATTTT. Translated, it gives CRVEQQFTDTQYF.

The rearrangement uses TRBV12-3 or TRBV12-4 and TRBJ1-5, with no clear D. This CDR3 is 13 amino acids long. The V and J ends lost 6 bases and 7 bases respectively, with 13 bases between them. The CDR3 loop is CASSPWGWQPQHF. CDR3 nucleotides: TGTGCCAGCAGCCCATGGGGATGGCAGCCCCAGCATTTT.

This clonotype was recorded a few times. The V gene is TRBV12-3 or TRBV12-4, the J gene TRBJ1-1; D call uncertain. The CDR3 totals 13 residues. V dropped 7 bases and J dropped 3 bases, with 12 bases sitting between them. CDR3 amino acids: CASNNWRDTEAFF. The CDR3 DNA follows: TGTGCCAGCAACAATTGGCGGGACACTGAAGCTTTCTTT.

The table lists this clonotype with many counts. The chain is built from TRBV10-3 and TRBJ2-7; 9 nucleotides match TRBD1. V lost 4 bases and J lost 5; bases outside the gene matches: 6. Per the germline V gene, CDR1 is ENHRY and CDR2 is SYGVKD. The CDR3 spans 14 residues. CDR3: CAISGSRDRDEQYF. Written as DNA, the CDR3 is TGTGCCATCAGTGGGTCCCGGGACAGGGACGAGCAGTACTTC.

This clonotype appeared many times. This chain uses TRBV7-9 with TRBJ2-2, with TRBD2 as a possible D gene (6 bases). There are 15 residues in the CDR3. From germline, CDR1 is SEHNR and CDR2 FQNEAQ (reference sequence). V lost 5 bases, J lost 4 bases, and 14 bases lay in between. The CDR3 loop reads CASSTNQGGTGELFF. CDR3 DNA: TGTGCCAGCAGCACAAATCAGGGAGGCACCGGGGAGCTGTTTTTT.

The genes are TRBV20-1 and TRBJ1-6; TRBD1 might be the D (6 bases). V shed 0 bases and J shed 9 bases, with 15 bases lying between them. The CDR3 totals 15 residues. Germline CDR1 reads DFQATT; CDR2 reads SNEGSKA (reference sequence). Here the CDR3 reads CSAREVSGQTSPLHF. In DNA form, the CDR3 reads TGCAGTGCTAGAGAAGTGTCCGGACAGACTTCACCCCTCCACTTT.

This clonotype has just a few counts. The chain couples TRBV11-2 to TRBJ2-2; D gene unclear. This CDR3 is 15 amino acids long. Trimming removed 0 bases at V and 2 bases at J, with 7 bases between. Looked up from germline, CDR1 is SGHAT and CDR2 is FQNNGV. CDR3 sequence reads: CASSLEPSNTGELFF. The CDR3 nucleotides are TGTGCCAGCAGCTTAGAACCCAGCAACACCGGGGAGCTGTTTTTT.

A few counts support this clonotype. The CDR3 is CASSYSGVSPLHF. As DNA, the CDR3 is TGTGCCAGCAGTTACTCTGGGGTTTCACCCCTCCACTTT. The chain joins TRBV6-6 to TRBJ1-6; no reliable D call. V dropped 0 bases and J dropped 9 bases, with 6 bases sitting between them. The CDR3 sequence is 13 residues long. CDR1 and CDR2 (germline): MNHNY, SVGAGI (reference sequence).

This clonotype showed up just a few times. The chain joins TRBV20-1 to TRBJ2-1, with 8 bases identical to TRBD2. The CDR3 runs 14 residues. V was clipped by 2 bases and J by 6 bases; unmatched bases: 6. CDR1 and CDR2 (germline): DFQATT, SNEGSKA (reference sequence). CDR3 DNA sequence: TGCAGTGCTAGACTAGCGGGTTTAATCAATGAGCAGTTCTTC. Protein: CSARLAGLINEQFF.

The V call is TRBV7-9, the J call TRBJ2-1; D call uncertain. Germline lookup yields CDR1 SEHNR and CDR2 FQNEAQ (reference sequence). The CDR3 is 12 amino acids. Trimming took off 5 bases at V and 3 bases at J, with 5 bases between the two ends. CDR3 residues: CASSLHYNEQFF. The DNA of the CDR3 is TGTGCCAGCAGCCTCCACTACAATGAGCAGTTCTTC.

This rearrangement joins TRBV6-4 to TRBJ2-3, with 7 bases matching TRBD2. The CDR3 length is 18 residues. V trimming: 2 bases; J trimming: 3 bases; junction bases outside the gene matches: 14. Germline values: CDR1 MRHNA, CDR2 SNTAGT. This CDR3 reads CASSDPTSSGSLTDTQYF. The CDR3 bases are TGTGCCAGCAGTGACCCAACGTCTAGCGGAAGTTTGACAGATACGCAGTATTTT.

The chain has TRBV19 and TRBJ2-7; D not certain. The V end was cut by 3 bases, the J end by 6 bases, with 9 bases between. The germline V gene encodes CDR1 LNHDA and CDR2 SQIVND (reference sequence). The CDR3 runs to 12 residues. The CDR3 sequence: CASSILDGEQYF. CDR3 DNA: TGTGCCAGTAGTATCCTGGACGGCGAGCAGTACTTC.

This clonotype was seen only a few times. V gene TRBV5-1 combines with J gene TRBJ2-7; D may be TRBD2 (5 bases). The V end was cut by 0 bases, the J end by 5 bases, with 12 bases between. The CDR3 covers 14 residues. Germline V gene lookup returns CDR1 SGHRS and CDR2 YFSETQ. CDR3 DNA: TGCGCCAGCAGCTTGGAGGGAGTTTCGGACGAGCAGTACTTC. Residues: CASSLEGVSDEQYF.

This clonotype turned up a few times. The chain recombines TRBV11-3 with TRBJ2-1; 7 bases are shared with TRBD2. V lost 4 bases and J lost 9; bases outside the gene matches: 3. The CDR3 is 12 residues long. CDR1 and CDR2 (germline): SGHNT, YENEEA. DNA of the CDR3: TGTGCCAGCAGCTGGGGGGGGAGTGAGCAGTTCTTC. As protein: CASSWGGSEQFF.